This T cell receptor beta chain was recovered during a study of siplizumab effects on memory and regulatory T cells. Findings and caveats of the study: Versus more than 25% in controls, the mappable alloreactive CD4+ clones averaged about 74% Treg-derived with siplizumab.

V lost 4 bases and J lost 2, with 12 bases in between. The CDR3 is made up of 16 amino acids. Per germline, CDR1 LGHNA and CDR2 YNFKEQ. The assay covered approximately 10^5 TCR templates per sample. TCRdb's table, derived via immunoSEQ multiplex PCR, lists solely in-frame clones and lacks some. Among about 100,000 clones listed, 80% to 95% were seen once. Worth noting for this clone: What it recognizes is unknown.

The V call is TRBV4-2, the J call TRBJ2-6; TRBD1 is a possible D gene (6 bases). The receptor was derived from a human donor in good health. The sample comprised non-Treg CD4+ T cells sorted from blood. The CDR3 nucleotides read TGTGCCAGCAGCCGCCGAACAGGGACTGGGGCCAACGTCCTGACTTTC. Translating it yields CASSRRTGTGANVLTF.